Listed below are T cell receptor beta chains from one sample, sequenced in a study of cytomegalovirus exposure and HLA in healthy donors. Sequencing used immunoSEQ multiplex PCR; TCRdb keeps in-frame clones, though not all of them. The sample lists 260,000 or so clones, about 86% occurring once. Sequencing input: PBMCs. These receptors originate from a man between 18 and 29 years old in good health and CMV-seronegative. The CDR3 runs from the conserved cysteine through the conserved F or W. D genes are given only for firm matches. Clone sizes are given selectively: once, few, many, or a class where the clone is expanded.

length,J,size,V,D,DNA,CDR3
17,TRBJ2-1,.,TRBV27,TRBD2,TGTGCCAGCAGTTTCATAGCGGGAGGGCCGAGCTACAATGAGCAGTTCTTC,CASSFIAGGPSYNEQFF
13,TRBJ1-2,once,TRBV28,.,TGTGCCAGCAGTTCGTGGGCCCCCTATGGCTACACCTTC,CASSSWAPYGYTF
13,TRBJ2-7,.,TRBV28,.,TGTGCCAGCAGTTTAGAGAGCTCCTACGAGCAGTACTTC,CASSLESSYEQYF
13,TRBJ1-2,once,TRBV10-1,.,TGCGCCAGCAGTGAAGGAGGGTCTAGCGGCTACACCTTC,CASSEGGSSGYTF
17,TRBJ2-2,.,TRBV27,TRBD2,TGTGCCAGCAGGCTCGGACTAGCGGGAGGGCGGGCCGGGGAGCTGTTTTTT,CASRLGLAGGRAGELFF
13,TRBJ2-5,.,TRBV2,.,TGTGCCAGGACTATCGGGTACCAAGAGACCCAGTACTTC,CARTIGYQETQYF
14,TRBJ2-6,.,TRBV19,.,TGTGCCAGTAGTGAGGCAGCTGGGGCCAACGTCCTGACTTTC,CASSEAAGANVLTF
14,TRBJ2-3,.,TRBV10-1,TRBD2,TGCGCCAGGCTAGCGGGGACTAGCACAGATACGCAGTATTTT,CARLAGTSTDTQYF
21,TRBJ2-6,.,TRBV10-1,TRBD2,TGCGCCAGCAGTGAGTCGACTGTATGGAGCGGGGGGGTATCTGGGGCCAACGTCCTGACTTTC,CASSESTVWSGGVSGANVLTF
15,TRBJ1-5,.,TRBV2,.,TGTGCCAGCAGTGTTGGCAGATACCCCAATCAGCCCCAGCATTTT,CASSVGRYPNQPQHF
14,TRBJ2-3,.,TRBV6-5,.,TGTGCCAGCAGTTTGACCAGGGGGGCAGATACGCAGTATTTT,CASSLTRGADTQYF
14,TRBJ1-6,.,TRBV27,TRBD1,TGTGCCAGCAGTTTAGGGACAGGGGAATTTCCCCTCCACTTT,CASSLGTGEFPLHF
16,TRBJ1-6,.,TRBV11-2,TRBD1,TGTGCCAGCAGCGGCAACAGGGGGCCCTATAATTCACCCCTCCACTTT,CASSGNRGPYNSPLHF
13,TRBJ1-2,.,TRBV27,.,TGTGCCAGCAGGGGCGGGAACCTCTATGGCTACACCTTC,CASRGGNLYGYTF
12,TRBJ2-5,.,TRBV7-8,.,TGTGCCAGCAGCTTCGGGGGAGGGACCCAGTACTTC,CASSFGGGTQYF
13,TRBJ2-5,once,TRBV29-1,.,TGCAGCCCAGACTCGGGGGACTTCAGGACCCAGTACTTC,CSPDSGDFRTQYF
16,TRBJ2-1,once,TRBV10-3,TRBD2,TGTGCCATCAGCGCGAGCGGGATAGGGTCCTACAATGAGCAGTTCTTC,CAISASGIGSYNEQFF
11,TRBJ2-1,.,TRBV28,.,TGTGCCAGTAGTCTCCGGGATGAGCAGTTCTTC,CASSLRDEQFF
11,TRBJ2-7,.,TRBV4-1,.,TGCGCCAGCAGCCAAGATACAGGGCAGTACTTC,CASSQDTGQYF
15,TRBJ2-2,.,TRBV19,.,TGTGCCAGTAGTATAGAACTCCGGGGTACCGGGGAGCTGTTTTTT,CASSIELRGTGELFF
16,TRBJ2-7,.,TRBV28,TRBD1,TGTGCCAGCAGCCCTGTAAGGGGGACAGGAGACTACGAGCAGTACTTC,CASSPVRGTGDYEQYF
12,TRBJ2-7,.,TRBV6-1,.,TGTGCCAGCAGTCTAGACCTCTACGAGCAGTACTTC,CASSLDLYEQYF
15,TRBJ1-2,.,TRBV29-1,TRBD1,TGCAGCACACAGGGGTCACCACCGACAAACTATGGCTACACCTTC,CSTQGSPPTNYGYTF
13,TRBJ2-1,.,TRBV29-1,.,TGCAGCGGTAAGACAGGGACTGTAAATGAGCAGTTCTTC,CSGKTGTVNEQFF
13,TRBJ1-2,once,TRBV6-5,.,TGTGCCAGCAGGACTGGGGGGGACTATGGCTACACCTTC,CASRTGGDYGYTF
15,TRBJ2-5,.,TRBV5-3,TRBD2,TGTGCCAGAAGCTTGGTAGCGGGAGCTTTTGAGACCCAGTACTTC,CARSLVAGAFETQYF
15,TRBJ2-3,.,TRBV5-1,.,TGCGCCAGCAGCTTTTCCCCGAGAGGCACAGATACGCAGTATTTT,CASSFSPRGTDTQYF
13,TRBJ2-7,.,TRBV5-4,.,TGTGCCAGCAGCTTGTTGGGGGCGGGCGAGCAGTACTTC,CASSLLGAGEQYF
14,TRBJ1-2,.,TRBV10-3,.,TGTGCCATCAGTGAGTCGCACAGTCACTATGGCTACACCTTC,CAISESHSHYGYTF
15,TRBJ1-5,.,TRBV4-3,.,TGCGCCAGCAGCCAAGATCTTGGCAGAAATCAGCCCCAGCATTTT,CASSQDLGRNQPQHF
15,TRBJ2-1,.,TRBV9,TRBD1,TGTGCCAGCAGCAGCGGACAGGGTAGATGGAATGAGCAGTTCTTC,CASSSGQGRWNEQFF
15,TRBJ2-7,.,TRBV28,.,TGTGCCAGCAGTTTTATGGCGGGGGCTACCTACGAGCAGTACTTC,CASSFMAGATYEQYF
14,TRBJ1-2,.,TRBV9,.,TGTGCCAGCAGCGTAGGGCAGGGCACCTATGGCTACACCTTC,CASSVGQGTYGYTF
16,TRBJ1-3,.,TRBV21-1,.,TGTGCCAGCAGCTTAAGGACAGCCTGCTCTGGAAACACCATATATTTT,CASSLRTACSGNTIYF
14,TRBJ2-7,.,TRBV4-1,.,TGCGCCAGCAGCCAAGATCCTAACGGGGAGGTGCAGTACTTC,CASSQDPNGEVQYF
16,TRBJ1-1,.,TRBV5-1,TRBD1,TGCGCCAGCAGCCCGGAGGGGACAGGGGGCTATAATGAAGCTTTCTTT,CASSPEGTGGYNEAFF
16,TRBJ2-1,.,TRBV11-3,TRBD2,TGTGCCAGCAGCCAAGCCCTAGCGGGAGGGACCAATGAGCAGTTCTTC,CASSQALAGGTNEQFF
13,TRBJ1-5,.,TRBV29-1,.,TGCAGCGTTGCCCAGAATAGCAATCAGCCCCAGCATTTT,CSVAQNSNQPQHF
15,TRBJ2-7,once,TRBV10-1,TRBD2,TGCGCCAGCAGTGAGGGACTAGCGGGAGGTTACGAGCAGTACTTC,CASSEGLAGGYEQYF
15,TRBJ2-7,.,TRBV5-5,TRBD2,TGTGCCAGCAGCCCGAGGCTAGCGGGCTACTACGAGCAGTACTTC,CASSPRLAGYYEQYF
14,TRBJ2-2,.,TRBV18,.,TGTGCCAGCTCACCACTGGGCGGGGCCGGGGAGCTGTTTTTT,CASSPLGGAGELFF
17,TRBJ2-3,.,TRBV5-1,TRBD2,TGCGCCAGCAGCTTACCACTAGCGGGGGGAAGCACAGATACGCAGTATTTT,CASSLPLAGGSTDTQYF
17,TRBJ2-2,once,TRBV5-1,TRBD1,TGCGCCAGCAGCCAATACCGGACAGGGGTAAACACCGGGGAGCTGTTTTTT,CASSQYRTGVNTGELFF
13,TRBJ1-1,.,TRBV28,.,TGTGCCAGCAGTTTAAATCCGGGGGGTGGAGCTTTCTTT,CASSLNPGGGAFF
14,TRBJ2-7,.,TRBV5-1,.,TGCGCCAGCATGGTCGGAGGTAGGTCCTACGAGCAGTACTTC,CASMVGGRSYEQYF